This TCR beta chain is drawn from a study of T-cell memory formation after mild COVID-19. This CDR3 region has 14 residues. Trimming pared 0 bases from V and 12 bases from J, leaving 15 bases between. CDR1 and CDR2 (germline): SGHRS, YFSETQ. Turning to this clonotype: Its cognate antigen is unknown.

MiXCR, run by TCRdb on the 5' RACE reads, gives a single entry per CDR3 protein. The repertoire holds approximately 400,000 distinct CDR3 sequences, 20% to 25% seen once, with roughly 8.9% in the top ten. Regarding the study as a whole: CD4+ clones that contracted lay mainly in CM and EM; CD8+ ones lay in EMRA.

Sequencing input: PBMCs or a T cell subset sorted from them (not recorded which). The V call is TRBV5-1, the J call TRBJ1-4, with D maybe TRBD1 (5 bases). The source of this sequence is an adult woman who had mild COVID-19 (a few samples of this study predate the infection). Cell type and time point are not known. In nucleotides, the CDR3 is TGCGCCAGCAGCTTGGAGGGTCCTCCCAGGGAACTGTTTTTT. Protein: CASSLEGPPRELFF.